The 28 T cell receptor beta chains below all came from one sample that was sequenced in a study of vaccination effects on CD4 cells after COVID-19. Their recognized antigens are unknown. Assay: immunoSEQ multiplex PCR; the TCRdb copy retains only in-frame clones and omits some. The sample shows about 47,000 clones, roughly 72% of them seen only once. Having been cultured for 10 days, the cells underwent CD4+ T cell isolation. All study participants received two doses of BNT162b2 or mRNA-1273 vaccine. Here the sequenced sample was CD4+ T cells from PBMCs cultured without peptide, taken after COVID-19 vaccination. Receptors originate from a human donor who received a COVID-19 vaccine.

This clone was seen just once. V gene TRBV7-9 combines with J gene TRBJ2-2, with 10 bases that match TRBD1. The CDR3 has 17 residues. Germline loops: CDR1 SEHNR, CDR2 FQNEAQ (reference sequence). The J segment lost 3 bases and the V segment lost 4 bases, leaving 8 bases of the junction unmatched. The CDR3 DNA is TGTGCCAGCAGCTCACCATCGGGGACAGGGGACACCGGGGAGCTGTTTTTT. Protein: CASSSPSGTGDTGELFF.

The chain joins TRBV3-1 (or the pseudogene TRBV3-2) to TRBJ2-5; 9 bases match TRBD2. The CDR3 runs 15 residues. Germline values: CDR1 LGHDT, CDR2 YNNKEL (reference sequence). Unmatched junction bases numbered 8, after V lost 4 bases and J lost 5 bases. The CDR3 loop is CASSRPGAGGETQYF. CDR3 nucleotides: TGTGCCAGCAGCCGCCCGGGGGCGGGAGGGGAGACCCAGTACTTC.

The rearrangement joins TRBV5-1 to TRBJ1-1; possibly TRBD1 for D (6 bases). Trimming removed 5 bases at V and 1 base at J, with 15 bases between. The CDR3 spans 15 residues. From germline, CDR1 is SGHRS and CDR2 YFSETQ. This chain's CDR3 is CASRRMEGGNTEAFF. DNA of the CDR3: TGCGCCAGCAGACGTATGGAGGGGGGGAACACTGAAGCTTTCTTT. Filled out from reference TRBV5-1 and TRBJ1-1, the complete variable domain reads KAGVTQTPRYLIKTRGQQVTLSCSPISGHRSVSWYQQTPGQGLQFLFEYFSETQRNKGNFPGRFSGRQFSNSRSEMNVSTLELGDSALYLCASRRMEGGNTEAFFGQGTRLTVV.

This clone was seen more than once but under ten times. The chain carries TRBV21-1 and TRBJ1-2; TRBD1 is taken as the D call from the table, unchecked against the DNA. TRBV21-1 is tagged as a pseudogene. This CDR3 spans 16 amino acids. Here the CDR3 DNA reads TGTGCCAGCAGCAAACTGCGCAGGGGGCAGGTCTATGGCTACACCTTC. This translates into CASSKLRRGQVYGYTF.

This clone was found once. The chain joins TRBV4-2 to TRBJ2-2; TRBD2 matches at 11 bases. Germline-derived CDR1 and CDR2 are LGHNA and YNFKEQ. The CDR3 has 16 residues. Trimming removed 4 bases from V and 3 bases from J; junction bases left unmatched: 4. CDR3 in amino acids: CASSPSGGSHTGELFF. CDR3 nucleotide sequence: TGTGCCAGCAGCCCTAGCGGGGGGTCCCACACCGGGGAGCTGTTTTTT.

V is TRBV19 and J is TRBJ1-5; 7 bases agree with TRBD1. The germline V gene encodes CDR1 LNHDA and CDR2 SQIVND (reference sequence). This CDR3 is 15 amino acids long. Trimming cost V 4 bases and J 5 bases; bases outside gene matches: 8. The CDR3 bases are TGTGCCAGTAGTACTGGACAGGTTCCCTATCAGCCCCAGCATTTT. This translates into CASSTGQVPYQPQHF.

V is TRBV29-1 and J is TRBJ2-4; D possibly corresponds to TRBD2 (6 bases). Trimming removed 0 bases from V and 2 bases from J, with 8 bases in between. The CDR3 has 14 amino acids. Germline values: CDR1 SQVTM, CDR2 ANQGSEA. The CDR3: CSVEEAGTKNIQYF. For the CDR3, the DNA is TGCAGCGTTGAAGAGGCGGGAACCAAAAACATTCAGTACTTC.

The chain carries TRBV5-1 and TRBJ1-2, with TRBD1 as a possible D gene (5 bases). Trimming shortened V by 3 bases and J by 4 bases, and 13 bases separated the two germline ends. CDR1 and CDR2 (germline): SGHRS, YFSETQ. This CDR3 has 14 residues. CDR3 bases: TGCGCCAGCAGCTCGGACGGGGGGGGCTATGGCTACACCTTC. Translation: CASSSDGGGYGYTF. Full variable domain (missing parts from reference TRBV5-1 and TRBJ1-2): KAGVTQTPRYLIKTRGQQVTLSCSPISGHRSVSWYQQTPGQGLQFLFEYFSETQRNKGNFPGRFSGRQFSNSRSEMNVSTLELGDSALYLCASSSDGGGYGYTFGSGTRLTVV.

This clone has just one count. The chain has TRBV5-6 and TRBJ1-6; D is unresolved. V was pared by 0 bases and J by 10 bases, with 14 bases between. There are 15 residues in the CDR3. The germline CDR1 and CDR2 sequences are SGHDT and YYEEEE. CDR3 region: CASSLDGWERSPLHF. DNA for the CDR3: TGTGCCAGCAGCTTGGACGGTTGGGAGAGGTCACCCCTCCACTTT. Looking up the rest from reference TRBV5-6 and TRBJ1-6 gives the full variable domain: DAGVTQSPTHLIKTRGQQVTLRCSPKSGHDTVSWYQQALGQGPQFIFQYYEEEERQRGNFPDRFSGHQFPNYSSELNVNALLLGDSALYLCASSLDGWERSPLHFGNGTRLTVT.

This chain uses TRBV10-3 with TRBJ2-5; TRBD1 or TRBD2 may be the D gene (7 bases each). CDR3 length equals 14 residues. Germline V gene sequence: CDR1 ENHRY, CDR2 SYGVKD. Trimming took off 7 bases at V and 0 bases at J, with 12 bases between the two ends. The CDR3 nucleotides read TGTGCCATCACTCAGGGGGGGAACCAAGAGACCCAGTACTTC. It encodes CAITQGGNQETQYF.

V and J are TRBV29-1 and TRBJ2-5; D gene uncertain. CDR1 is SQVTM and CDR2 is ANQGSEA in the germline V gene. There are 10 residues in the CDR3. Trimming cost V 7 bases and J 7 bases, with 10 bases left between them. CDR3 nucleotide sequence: TGCAGCGCAGCCTGGGGGACCCAGTACTTC. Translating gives CSAAWGTQYF.

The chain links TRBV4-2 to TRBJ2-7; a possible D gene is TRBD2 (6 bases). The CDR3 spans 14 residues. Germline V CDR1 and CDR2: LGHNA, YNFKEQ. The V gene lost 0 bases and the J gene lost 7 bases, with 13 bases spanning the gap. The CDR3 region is CASSQEAGSREQYF. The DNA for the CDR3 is TGTGCCAGCAGCCAAGAGGCGGGGTCTCGGGAGCAGTACTTC.

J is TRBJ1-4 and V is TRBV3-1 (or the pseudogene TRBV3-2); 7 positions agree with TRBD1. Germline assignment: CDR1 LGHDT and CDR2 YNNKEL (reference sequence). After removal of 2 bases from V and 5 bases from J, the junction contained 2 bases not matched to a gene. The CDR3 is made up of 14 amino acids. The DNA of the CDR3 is TGTGCCAGCAGCCAACAGACAGGGAATGAAAAACTGTTTTTT. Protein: CASSQQTGNEKLFF.

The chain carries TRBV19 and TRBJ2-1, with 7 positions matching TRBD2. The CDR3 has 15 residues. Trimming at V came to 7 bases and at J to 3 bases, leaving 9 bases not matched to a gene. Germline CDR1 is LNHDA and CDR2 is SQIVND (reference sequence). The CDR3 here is CASKREGRSYNEQFF. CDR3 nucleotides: TGTGCCAGTAAGAGGGAGGGCCGGAGCTACAATGAGCAGTTCTTC. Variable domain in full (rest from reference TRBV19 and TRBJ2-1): DGGITQSPKYLFRKEGQNVTLSCEQNLNHDAMYWYRQDPGQGLRLIYYSQIVNDFQKGDIAEGYSVSREKKESFPLTVTSAQKNPTAFYLCASKREGRSYNEQFFGPGTRLTVL.

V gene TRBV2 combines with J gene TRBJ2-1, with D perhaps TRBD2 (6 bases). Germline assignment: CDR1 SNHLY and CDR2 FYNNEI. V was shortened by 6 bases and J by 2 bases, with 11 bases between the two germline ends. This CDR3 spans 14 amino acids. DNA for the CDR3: TGTGCCAGCAGCCTGCGGGGCGCCTACAATGAGCAGTTCTTC. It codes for CASSLRGAYNEQFF.

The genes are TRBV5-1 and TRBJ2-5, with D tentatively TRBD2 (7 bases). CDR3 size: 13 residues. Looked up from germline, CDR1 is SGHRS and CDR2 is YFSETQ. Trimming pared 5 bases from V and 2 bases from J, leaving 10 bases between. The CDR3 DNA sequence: TGCGCCAGCAGTAAGGGGGGGCAAGAGACCCAGTACTTC. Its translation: CASSKGGQETQYF.

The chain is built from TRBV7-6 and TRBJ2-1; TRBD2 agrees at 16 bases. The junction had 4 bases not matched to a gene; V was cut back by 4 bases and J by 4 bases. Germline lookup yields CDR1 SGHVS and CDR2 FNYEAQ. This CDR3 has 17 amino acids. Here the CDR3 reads CASSSSGLAGGYNEQFF. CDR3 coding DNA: TGTGCCAGCAGCTCCTCGGGACTAGCGGGAGGGTACAATGAGCAGTTCTTC.

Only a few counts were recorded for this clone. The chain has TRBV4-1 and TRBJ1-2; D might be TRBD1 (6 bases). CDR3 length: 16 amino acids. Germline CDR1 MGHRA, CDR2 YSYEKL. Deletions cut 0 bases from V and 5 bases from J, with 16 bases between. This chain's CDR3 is CASSQEYPGGLYGYTF. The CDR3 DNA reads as TGCGCCAGCAGCCAAGAATATCCGGGGGGCTTGTATGGCTACACCTTC.

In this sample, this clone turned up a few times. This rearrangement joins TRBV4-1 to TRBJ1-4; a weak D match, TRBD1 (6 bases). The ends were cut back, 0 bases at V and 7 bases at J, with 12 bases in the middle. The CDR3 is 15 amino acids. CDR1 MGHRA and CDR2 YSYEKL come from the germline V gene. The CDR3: CASSQDQVQGEKLFF. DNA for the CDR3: TGCGCCAGCAGCCAAGATCAGGTACAGGGTGAAAAACTGTTTTTT.

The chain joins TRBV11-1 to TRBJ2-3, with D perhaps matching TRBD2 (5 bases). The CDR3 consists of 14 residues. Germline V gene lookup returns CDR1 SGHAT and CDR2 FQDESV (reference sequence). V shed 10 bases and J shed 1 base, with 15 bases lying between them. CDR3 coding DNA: TGTGCCATCCCCCGCATGGAGGGCACAGATACGCAGTATTTT. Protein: CAIPRMEGTDTQYF.

DNA for the CDR3: TGCAGTGCCAGTCTCCGACCCGGGAACACTGAAGCTTTCTTT. It is translated as CSASLRPGNTEAFF. The V gene is TRBV20-1, the J gene TRBJ1-1; D gene uncertain. CDR3 length: 14 amino acids. Germline V gene sequence: CDR1 DFQATT, CDR2 SNEGSKA (reference sequence). Trimming shortened V by 6 bases and J by 1 base, and 15 bases separated the two germline ends.

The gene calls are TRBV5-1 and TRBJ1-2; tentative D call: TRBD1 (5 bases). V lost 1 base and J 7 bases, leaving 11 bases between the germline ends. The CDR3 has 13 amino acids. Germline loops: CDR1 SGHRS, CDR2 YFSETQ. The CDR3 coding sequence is TGCGCCAGCAGCTTGTCTGGGGACGTTGGCTACACCTTC. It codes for CASSLSGDVGYTF.

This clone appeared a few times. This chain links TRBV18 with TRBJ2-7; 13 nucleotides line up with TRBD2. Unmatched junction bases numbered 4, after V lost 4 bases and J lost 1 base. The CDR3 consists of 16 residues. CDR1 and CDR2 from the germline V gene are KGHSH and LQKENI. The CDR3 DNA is TGTGCCAGCTCACGGTTGACTAGCGGGGGGTCCTACGAGCAGTACTTC. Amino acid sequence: CASSRLTSGGSYEQYF.

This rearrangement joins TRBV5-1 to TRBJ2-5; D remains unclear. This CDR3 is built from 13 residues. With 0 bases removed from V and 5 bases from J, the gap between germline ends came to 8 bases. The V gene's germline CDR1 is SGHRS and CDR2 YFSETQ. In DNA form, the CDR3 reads TGCGCCAGCAGCTTGGGTCTGGGCGAGACCCAGTACTTC. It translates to CASSLGLGETQYF.

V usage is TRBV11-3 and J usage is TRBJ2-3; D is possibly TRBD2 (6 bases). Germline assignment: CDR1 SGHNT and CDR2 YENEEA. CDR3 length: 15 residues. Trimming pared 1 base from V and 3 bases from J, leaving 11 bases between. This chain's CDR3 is CASSLGGTLTDTQYF. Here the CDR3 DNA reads TGTGCCAGCAGCTTAGGCGGGACTTTGACAGATACGCAGTATTTT.

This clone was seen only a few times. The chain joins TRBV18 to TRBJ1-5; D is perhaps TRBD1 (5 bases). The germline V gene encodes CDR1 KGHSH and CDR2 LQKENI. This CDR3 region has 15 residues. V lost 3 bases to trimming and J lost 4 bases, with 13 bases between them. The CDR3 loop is CASSPSGAANQPQHF. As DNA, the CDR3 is TGTGCCAGCTCACCGAGCGGGGCCGCTAATCAGCCCCAGCATTTT.

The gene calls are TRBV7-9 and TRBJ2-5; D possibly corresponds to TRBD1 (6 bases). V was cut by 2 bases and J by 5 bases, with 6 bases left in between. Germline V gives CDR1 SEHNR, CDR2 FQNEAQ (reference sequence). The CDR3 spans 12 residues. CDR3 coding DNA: TGTGCCAGCAGCTTAAGGGGGGAGACCCAGTACTTC. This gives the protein CASSLRGETQYF.

CDR3 amino acids: CASSYGDTGTGTEAFF. DNA for the CDR3: TGTGCCAGCAGTTACGGTGATACAGGGACCGGCACTGAAGCTTTCTTT. The chain recombines TRBV6-5 with TRBJ1-1, with a possible D match to TRBD1 (6 bases). There are 16 residues in the CDR3. Per the germline V gene, CDR1 is MNHEY and CDR2 is SVGAGI. The V gene lost 2 bases and the J gene lost 4 bases, with 17 bases spanning the gap.